The 22 T cell receptor beta chains listed next were all sequenced from one sample in a study of shared clonotypes between healthy human individuals. Repertoires were generated with immunoSEQ multiplex PCR, while TCRdb's copy carries only in-frame clones and drops some. The sample has some 1.4 million clones, roughly 96% seen once; the top ten hold roughly 1.2%. The sequencing sample was made of naive CD4+ T cells sorted from blood. Subset noted: CD45RA+ positively selected. The receptors originated from a man under 40 in good health.

This chain connects TRBV2 to TRBJ1-5, with TRBD1 as a possible D gene (6 bases). V lost 4 bases and J 1 base, leaving 14 bases between the germline ends. There are 16 residues in the CDR3. The germline V gene has CDR1 SNHLY and CDR2 FYNNEI. CDR3 nucleotides: TGTGCCAGCAGTGGCTCCGGGACAAGAAGCAATCAGCCCCAGCATTTT. It translates to CASSGSGTRSNQPQHF.

The chain links TRBV29-1 to TRBJ2-7, with D unresolved. CDR1 SQVTM and CDR2 ANQGSEA come from the germline V gene. This CDR3 region has 14 residues. The V end was cut by 0 bases, the J end by 3 bases, with 12 bases between. CDR3 DNA sequence: TGCAGCGTTGAAGATCGAGGAGAAAACTACGAGCAGTACTTC. Translating gives CSVEDRGENYEQYF.

The chain combines TRBV28 with TRBJ2-5; 9 bases agree with TRBD2. The CDR3 spans 13 residues. Losses at the gene ends were 6 bases for V and 13 bases for J; bases not matched to a gene: 12. The germline gives CDR1 MDHEN, CDR2 SYDVKM. For the CDR3, the DNA is TGTGCCAGCAGCTGGACTAGCGATGGAAGATTGTACTTC. Protein sequence: CASSWTSDGRLYF.

This chain links TRBV10-1 with TRBJ1-1; no clear D gene. Germline assignment: CDR1 WNHNN and CDR2 SYGVQD (reference sequence). V was clipped by 1 base and J by 4 bases, with 10 bases between them. CDR3 size: 14 residues. For the CDR3, the DNA is TGCGCCAGCAGTGAGTTCGGGGATAGCACTGAAGCTTTCTTT. Translated: CASSEFGDSTEAFF.

The chain joins TRBV5-4 to TRBJ2-5; TRBD1 aligns across 12 bases. CDR3 length: 15 amino acids. The V segment lost 4 bases and the J segment 5 bases; nucleotides outside the gene matches: 6. CDR1 SGHNT and CDR2 YYREEE come from the germline V gene (reference sequence). For the CDR3, the DNA is TGTGCCAGCAGCCTCGGGACAGGGGGCGCCGAGACCCAGTACTTC. Translated, it gives CASSLGTGGAETQYF.

The rearrangement joins TRBV5-4 to TRBJ2-3, with 9 bases identical to TRBD2. The CDR3 contains 16 residues. CDR1 SGHNT and CDR2 YYREEE come from the germline V gene (reference sequence). V lost 0 bases to trimming and J lost 4 bases; unmatched junction nucleotides: 6. CDR3: CASSLGGGRAPDTQYF. The CDR3 bases are TGTGCCAGCAGCTTGGGGGGCGGGAGGGCCCCAGATACGCAGTATTTT.

The V call is TRBV5-1, the J call TRBJ2-3, with D maybe TRBD2 (6 bases). Per the germline V gene, CDR1 is SGHRS and CDR2 is YFSETQ. The CDR3 is 14 amino acids. The germline V and J ends were trimmed by 4 bases and 6 bases, with 15 bases remaining between them. The CDR3 DNA follows: TGCGCCAGCAGCCCGGACTACTTTTCGGATACGCAGTATTTT. It is translated as CASSPDYFSDTQYF.

The rearrangement joins TRBV28 to TRBJ2-6; TRBD1 is a possible D gene (7 bases). The CDR3 length is 18 residues. Trimming shortened V by 2 bases and J by 0 bases, and 14 bases separated the two germline ends. CDR1 is MDHEN, CDR2 SYDVKM, per germline. DNA of the CDR3: TGTGCCAGCAGTTTAATTTCAGGGGGAGGCTCTGGGGCCAACGTCCTGACTTTC. Its protein is CASSLISGGGSGANVLTF.

The rearrangement links TRBV28 to TRBJ1-1; D gene ambiguous. The CDR3 spans 13 residues. The germline V gene has CDR1 MDHEN and CDR2 SYDVKM. V lost 4 bases, J lost 1 base, and 7 bases lay in between. CDR3 DNA: TGTGCCAGCAGTTCACTGGGGAACACTGAAGCTTTCTTT. The encoded protein is CASSSLGNTEAFF.

The chain uses TRBV6-1 and TRBJ1-3, with D possibly matching TRBD1 (6 bases). V gave up 6 bases and J gave up 0 bases, with 12 bases separating them. Per germline, CDR1 MNHNS and CDR2 SASEGT. This CDR3 comprises 15 residues. In nucleotides, the CDR3 is TGTGCCAGCAGGCGACAGGCAAGCTCTGGAAACACCATATATTTT. Protein product: CASRRQASSGNTIYF.

The chain joins TRBV2 to TRBJ2-7, with 8 bases lining up with TRBD1. J was trimmed by 7 bases and V by 9 bases; bases with no gene match: 8. CDR3 length equals 12 residues. CDR1 is SNHLY and CDR2 is FYNNEI in the germline V gene. Here the CDR3 DNA reads TGTGCCAGAAGCGGACAGGGCGGGGAGCAGTACTTC. This codes for CARSGQGGEQYF.

The chain links TRBV5-1 to TRBJ2-7; TRBD2 matches at 13 bases. The J segment lost 0 bases and the V segment lost 4 bases, leaving 7 bases of the junction unmatched. The CDR3 totals 17 residues. Germline CDR1 SGHRS, CDR2 YFSETQ. CDR3 residues: CASSPGLAGPGSYEQYF. CDR3 DNA: TGCGCCAGCAGCCCGGGACTAGCGGGACCCGGCTCCTACGAGCAGTACTTC. The whole variable domain, remainder taken from reference TRBV5-1 and TRBJ2-7, is KAGVTQTPRYLIKTRGQQVTLSCSPISGHRSVSWYQQTPGQGLQFLFEYFSETQRNKGNFPGRFSGRQFSNSRSEMNVSTLELGDSALYLCASSPGLAGPGSYEQYFGPGTRLTVT.

This rearrangement joins TRBV4-3 to TRBJ2-1; 7 bases align to TRBD1. Germline V gene data show CDR1 as LGHNA and CDR2 as YSLEER. The CDR3 spans 16 residues. V dropped 4 bases and J dropped 6; count of bases not matched to a gene: 12. The CDR3 DNA follows: TGCGCCAGCAGCCTACGAGGGGGCCTGACGGGCAATGAGCAGTTCTTC. Translated, it gives CASSLRGGLTGNEQFF.

The count of this clone is one. The genes are TRBV7-8 and TRBJ1-2; 9 bases match TRBD1. The CDR3 length is 15 residues. Germline V gene data show CDR1 as SGHVS and CDR2 as FQNEAQ. V shed 5 bases, J shed 4 bases, and the junction held 8 bases outside the gene matches. CDR3 residues: CASSIPGQGAYGYTF. CDR3 in DNA: TGTGCCAGCAGCATACCGGGACAGGGAGCCTATGGCTACACCTTC.

V gene TRBV5-5 combines with J gene TRBJ2-1; D unclear. The V gene's germline CDR1 is SGHKS and CDR2 YYEKEE (reference sequence). The CDR3 is 13 residues long. The germline V and J ends were trimmed by 4 bases and 4 bases, with 9 bases remaining between them. Here the CDR3 reads CASSPAVYNEQFF. The CDR3 DNA reads TGTGCCAGCAGCCCGGCAGTATACAATGAGCAGTTCTTC.

This rearrangement joins TRBV28 to TRBJ2-7; TRBD2 might be the D (7 bases). Between the trimmed V and J ends, which lost 3 bases and 0 bases, there was a span of 21 bases. Looked up from germline, CDR1 is MDHEN and CDR2 is SYDVKM. The CDR3 is 18 residues long. The CDR3 protein is CASSFGQGRRGSSYEQYF. CDR3 DNA: TGTGCCAGCAGTTTCGGGCAGGGGCGACGCGGGAGCTCCTACGAGCAGTACTTC.

About this clone: Other DNA sequences in the sample encode the same CDR3. V gene TRBV7-2 combines with J gene TRBJ2-7; D remains unclear. Trimming shortened V by 5 bases and J by 0 bases, and 14 bases separated the two germline ends. This CDR3 has 15 residues. Germline CDR1 reads SGHTA; CDR2 reads FQGNSA. The CDR3 coding sequence is TGTGCCAGCAGCCTGGATCGGCGTAGCTCCTACGAGCAGTACTTC. Its translation is CASSLDRRSSYEQYF.

The genes are TRBV5-1 and TRBJ2-5; tentatively, D is TRBD2 (6 bases). Germline lookup yields CDR1 SGHRS and CDR2 YFSETQ. The germline V and J ends were trimmed by 4 bases and 2 bases, with 15 bases remaining between them. This CDR3 spans 15 amino acids. CDR3: CASSLGVAAQETQYF. DNA for the CDR3: TGCGCCAGCAGCCTGGGGGTAGCGGCGCAAGAGACCCAGTACTTC.

The V gene is TRBV30, the J gene TRBJ2-5, with a weak D call TRBD2 (6 bases). The CDR3 contains 12 residues. V gave up 6 bases and J gave up 4 bases, with 12 bases separating them. The germline gives CDR1 GTSNPN, CDR2 SVGIG (reference sequence). The CDR3 spells CACGPAGETQYF. CDR3 coding DNA: TGTGCCTGTGGACCAGCGGGAGAGACCCAGTACTTC.

This chain joins TRBV5-6 and TRBJ1-2; 8 bases match TRBD1. The CDR3 loop spans 15 amino acids. V lost 0 bases, J lost 8 bases, and 9 bases stayed unmatched. Germline V gene data show CDR1 as SGHDT and CDR2 as YYEEEE. As DNA, the CDR3 is TGTGCCAGCAGCTTGGTAGGACAGGGTGCTCGGGGCTACACCTTC. Amino acids: CASSLVGQGARGYTF.

The chain has TRBV10-3 and TRBJ1-3; D possibly corresponds to TRBD1 (6 bases). V lost 0 bases to trimming and J lost 2 bases, with 14 bases between them. The germline V gene has CDR1 ENHRY and CDR2 SYGVKD. The CDR3 runs 17 residues. CDR3 DNA: TGTGCCATCAGTGAGTCGGGGGCGACCCAAACTGGAAACACCATATATTTT. Translated, it gives CAISESGATQTGNTIYF.

The chain combines TRBV5-5 with TRBJ1-2, with D tentatively TRBD1 (5 bases). The CDR3 length is 14 residues. Germline lookup yields CDR1 SGHKS and CDR2 YYEKEE (reference sequence). Trimming removed 4 bases from V and 3 bases from J, with 13 bases in between. CDR3 DNA sequence: TGTGCCAGCAGCCGGGACGCGAAGGACTATGGCTACACCTTC. Amino acids: CASSRDAKDYGYTF. The variable domain in full, completed from reference TRBV5-5 and TRBJ1-2, reads DAGVTQSPTHLIKTRGQQVTLRCSPISGHKSVSWYQQVLGQGPQFIFQYYEKEERGRGNFPDRFSARQFPNYSSELNVNALLLGDSALYLCASSRDAKDYGYTFGSGTRLTVV.